This note documents a single T cell receptor beta chain sequence. In this sample, this clonotype turned up a few times. There is no known antigen for this receptor. Base qualities are not recorded, but no much larger clone differs from it by a single base. Per the germline V gene, SGDLS is the CDR1 and YYNGEE is the CDR2. The CDR3 holds 15 amino acids from the cysteine to the phenylalanine. The entry retains the CDR3 DNA only, 45 bases that are in frame from base 1. A distance of 14 bases separates the germline ends of V and J, which lose 4 bases and 1 base respectively. The data originate from a study of T cell repertoires and leukemia-associated antigens (dated by TCRdb to about 2019). About the full investigation: Per sample, about 5.1 to 6.6 million read pairs and roughly 3 to 5.0 million effective reads were obtained, for 15 million to 20 million effective reads in total. The study aimed to identify which antigen a TCR Vbeta21 clone previously found in CML patients recognizes, using in vitro peptide stimulation of healthy T cells.

Total RNA was extracted from the cultured T cells with TRIzol reagent. TCRbeta libraries were amplified from RNA using 5' rapid amplification of cDNA ends (5'RACE). Before sequencing, Qubit, an Agilent instrument, and quantitative PCR were used to check library concentration and integrity. Sequencing of qualified libraries was performed on Illumina HiSeq or MiSeq by a commercial service provider. In the source study's methods: MiXCR version 1.8.2 was used to identify TCR sequences in each sample. Qualified clones required a CDR3 longer than four amino acids, an in-frame nucleotide length, and no stop codon. A read counted as effective if the read contained the complete CDR3 structure. RT-PCR with 24 Vbeta primers, GeneScan spectratyping, and Sanger sequencing were used to validate expanded clones. TCRdb reprocessed the public reads (quality trimming at Q25 with fastp, clone calling with MiXCR) and kept in-frame beta chains. For every CDR3 protein sequence, its rows merge into one entry that carries the most common genes and DNA. V and J calls and clone size were set by TCRdb, not the authors. Within this sample are 7,500 to 10,000 distinct CDR3 sequences, with approximately 45% of them counted one time only. Jointly, the top ten make up approximately 60% of the sample.

As a first step, CD3+ T cells were rested overnight at around 2.5 million cells/mL in RPMI 1640 lacking fetal bovine serum. MACS immunomagnetic beads were used according to the manufacturer's instructions to isolate CD3+ T cells from PBMCs. What the study reported, not specific to this receptor: The antigen specificity and function of the expanded clones were not directly tested and needed further investigation. The four groups showed no significant differences in numbers of Vbeta genes (about 60), Jbeta genes (roughly 13), VDJ rearrangements, or unique CDR3s.

The receptor chain draws on TRBV9 and TRBJ1-1, with the D gene uncertain. Sequencing used CD3+ T cells sorted from blood and cultured. This clonotype originated in a female donor in good health. The base sequence is TGTGCCAGCAGCTCGAGTCCTGATCCGAACACTGAAGCTTTCTTT. The encoded protein is CASSSSPDPNTEAFF.